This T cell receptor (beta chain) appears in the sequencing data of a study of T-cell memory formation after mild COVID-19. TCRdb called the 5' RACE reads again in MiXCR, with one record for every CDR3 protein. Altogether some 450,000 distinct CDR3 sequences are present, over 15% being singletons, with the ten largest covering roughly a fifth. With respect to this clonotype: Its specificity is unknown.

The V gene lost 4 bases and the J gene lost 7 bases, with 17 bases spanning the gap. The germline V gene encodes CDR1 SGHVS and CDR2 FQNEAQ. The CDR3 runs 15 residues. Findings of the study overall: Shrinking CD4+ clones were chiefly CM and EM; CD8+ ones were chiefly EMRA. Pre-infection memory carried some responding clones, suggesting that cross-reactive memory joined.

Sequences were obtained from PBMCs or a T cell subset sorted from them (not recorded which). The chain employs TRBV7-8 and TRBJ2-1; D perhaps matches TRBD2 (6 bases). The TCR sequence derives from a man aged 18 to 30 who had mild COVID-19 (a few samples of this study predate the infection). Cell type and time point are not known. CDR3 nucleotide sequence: TGTGCCAGCAGCTCACTAGCCCCCCTCGGGAATGAGCAGTTCTTC. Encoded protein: CASSSLAPLGNEQFF.